The TCR beta chain under discussion was sequenced for a study of OX40 agonist ivuxolimab in advanced cancers. In the study overall: Among those enrolled, mean age was roughly 62 years (range roughly 23 to 90) and approximately 83% were male. Partial responses, seen in three patients, involved one hepatocellular carcinoma and two cutaneous melanomas. Study-wide findings and caveats: In the 0.1 to 3.0 mg/kg range, CD4+ and CD8+ blood T cells had expanded clonally by week 6.

Worth noting for this clone: Its specificity is not known.

The CDR3 is made up of 15 amino acids. The germline gives CDR1 MNHEY, CDR2 SVGAGI. J lost 8 bases, V lost 4 bases, and 9 bases had no gene match. Data came from immunoSEQ multiplex PCR; TCRdb stores just in-frame clones and leaves some out. The data show 70,000 or so clones, 75% to 90% seen once. V usage is TRBV6-5 and J usage is TRBJ1-2, with 11 bases matching TRBD1. The specimen comprised CD4+ or CD8+ T cells sorted from blood, sampled in a trial of the OX40 agonist ivuxolimab. The TCR originated in an adult with an advanced solid tumor such as melanoma, head and neck, liver or kidney cancer. CDR3 nucleotides: TGTGCCAGCAGTTCACCCCGGGACAGGGGGGAGGGCTACACCTTC. This gives the protein CASSSPRDRGEGYTF.